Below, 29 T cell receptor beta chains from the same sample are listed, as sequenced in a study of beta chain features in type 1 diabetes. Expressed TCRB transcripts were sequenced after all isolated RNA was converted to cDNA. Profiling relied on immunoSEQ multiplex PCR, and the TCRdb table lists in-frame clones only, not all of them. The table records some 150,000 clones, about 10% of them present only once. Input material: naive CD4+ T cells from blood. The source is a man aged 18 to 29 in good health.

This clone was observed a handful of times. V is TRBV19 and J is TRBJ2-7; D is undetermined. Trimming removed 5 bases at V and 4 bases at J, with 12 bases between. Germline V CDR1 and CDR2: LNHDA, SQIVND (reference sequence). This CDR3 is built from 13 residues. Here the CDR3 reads CASSGQAPYEQYF. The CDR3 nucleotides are TGTGCCAGTAGTGGGCAGGCCCCTTACGAGCAGTACTTC.

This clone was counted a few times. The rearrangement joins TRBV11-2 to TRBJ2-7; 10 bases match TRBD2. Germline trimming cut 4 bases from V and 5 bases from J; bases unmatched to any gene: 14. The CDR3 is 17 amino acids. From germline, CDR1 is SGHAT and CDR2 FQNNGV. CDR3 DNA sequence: TGTGCCAGCAGCTACGGGGGCGGAAGCGGGGGGGCCGACGAGCAGTACTTC. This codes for CASSYGGGSGGADEQYF.

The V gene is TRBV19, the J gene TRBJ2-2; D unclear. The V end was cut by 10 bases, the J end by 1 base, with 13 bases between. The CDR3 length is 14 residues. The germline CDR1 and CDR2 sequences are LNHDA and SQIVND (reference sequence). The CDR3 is CATPRSGNTGELFF. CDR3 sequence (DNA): TGTGCCACCCCACGGTCAGGGAACACCGGGGAGCTGTTTTTT.

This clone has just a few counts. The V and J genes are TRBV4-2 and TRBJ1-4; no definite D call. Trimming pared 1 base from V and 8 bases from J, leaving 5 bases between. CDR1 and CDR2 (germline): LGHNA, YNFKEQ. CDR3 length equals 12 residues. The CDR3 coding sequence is TGTGCCAGCAGCCAAGCGGGGGAAAAACTGTTTTTT. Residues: CASSQAGEKLFF.

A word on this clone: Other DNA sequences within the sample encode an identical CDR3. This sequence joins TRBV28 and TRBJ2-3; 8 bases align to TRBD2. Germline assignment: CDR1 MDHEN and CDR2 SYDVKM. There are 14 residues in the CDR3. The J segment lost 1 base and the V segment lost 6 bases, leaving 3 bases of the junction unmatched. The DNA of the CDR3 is TGTGCCAGCAGCACTAGCGGTGGCACAGATACGCAGTATTTT. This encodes CASSTSGGTDTQYF.

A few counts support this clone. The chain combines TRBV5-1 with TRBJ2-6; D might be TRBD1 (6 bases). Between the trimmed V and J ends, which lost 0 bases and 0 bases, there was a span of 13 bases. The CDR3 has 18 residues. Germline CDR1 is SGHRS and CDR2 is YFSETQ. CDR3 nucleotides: TGCGCCAGCAGCTTGGAGGGGGTTCTTTACTCTGGGGCCAACGTCCTGACTTTC. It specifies CASSLEGVLYSGANVLTF.

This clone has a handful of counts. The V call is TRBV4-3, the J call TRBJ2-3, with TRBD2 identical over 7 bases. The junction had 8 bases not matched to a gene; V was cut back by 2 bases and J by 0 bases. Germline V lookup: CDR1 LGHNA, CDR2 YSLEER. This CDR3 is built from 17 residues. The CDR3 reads CASSQRPGGGSTDTQYF. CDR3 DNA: TGCGCCAGCAGCCAAAGGCCGGGCGGGGGTAGCACAGATACGCAGTATTTT.

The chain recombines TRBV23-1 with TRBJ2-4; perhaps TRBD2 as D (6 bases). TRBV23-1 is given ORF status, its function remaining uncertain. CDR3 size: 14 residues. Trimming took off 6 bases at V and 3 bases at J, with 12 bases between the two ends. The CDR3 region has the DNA TGCGCCAGCAGCCAAGCCGGGGGCAAAAACATTCAGTACTTC. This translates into CASSQAGGKNIQYF.

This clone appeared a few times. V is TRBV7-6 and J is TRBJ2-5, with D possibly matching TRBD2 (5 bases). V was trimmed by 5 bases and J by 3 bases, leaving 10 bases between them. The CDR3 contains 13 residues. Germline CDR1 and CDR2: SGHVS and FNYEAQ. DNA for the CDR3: TGTGCCAGCAGCCGCCCCGGGGAAGAGACCCAGTACTTC. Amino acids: CASSRPGEETQYF.

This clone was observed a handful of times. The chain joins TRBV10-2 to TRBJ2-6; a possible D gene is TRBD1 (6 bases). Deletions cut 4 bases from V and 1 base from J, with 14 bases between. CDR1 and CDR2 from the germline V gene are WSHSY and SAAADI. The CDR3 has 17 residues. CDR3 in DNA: TGCGCCAGCAGTGTGCACAGGGTGGAATCTGGGGCCAACGTCCTGACTTTC. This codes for CASSVHRVESGANVLTF.

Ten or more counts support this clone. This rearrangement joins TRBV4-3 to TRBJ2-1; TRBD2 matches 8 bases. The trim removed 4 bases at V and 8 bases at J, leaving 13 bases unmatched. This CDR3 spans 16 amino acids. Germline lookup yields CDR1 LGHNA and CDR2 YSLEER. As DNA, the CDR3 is TGCGCCAGCAGCCCAAACAAGGGGACTAGATTCCATGAGCAGTTCTTC. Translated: CASSPNKGTRFHEQFF.

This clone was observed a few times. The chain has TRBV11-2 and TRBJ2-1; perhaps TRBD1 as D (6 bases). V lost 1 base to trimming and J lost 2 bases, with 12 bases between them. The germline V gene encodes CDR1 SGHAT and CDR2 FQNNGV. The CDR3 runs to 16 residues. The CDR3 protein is CASSLGVGAAYNEQFF. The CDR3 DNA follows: TGTGCCAGCAGCTTAGGGGTGGGGGCGGCCTACAATGAGCAGTTCTTC.

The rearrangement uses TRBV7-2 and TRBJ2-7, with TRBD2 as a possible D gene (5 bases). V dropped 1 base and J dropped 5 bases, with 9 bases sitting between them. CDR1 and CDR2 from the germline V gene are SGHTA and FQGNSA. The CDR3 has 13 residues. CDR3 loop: CASSLGEPNEQYF. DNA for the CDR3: TGTGCCAGCAGCTTAGGGGAGCCTAACGAGCAGTACTTC. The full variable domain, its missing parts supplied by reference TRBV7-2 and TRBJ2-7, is GAGVSQSPSNKVTEKGKDVELRCDPISGHTALYWYRQSLGQGLEFLIYFQGNSAPDKSGLPSDRFSAERTGGSVSTLTIQRTQQEDSAVYLCASSLGEPNEQYFGPGTRLTVT.

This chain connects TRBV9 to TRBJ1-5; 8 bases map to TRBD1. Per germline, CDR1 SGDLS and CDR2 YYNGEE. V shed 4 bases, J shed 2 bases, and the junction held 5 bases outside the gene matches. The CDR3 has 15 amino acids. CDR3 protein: CASSLLDRGNQPQHF. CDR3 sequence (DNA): TGTGCCAGCAGCCTCTTGGACAGGGGCAATCAGCCCCAGCATTTT.

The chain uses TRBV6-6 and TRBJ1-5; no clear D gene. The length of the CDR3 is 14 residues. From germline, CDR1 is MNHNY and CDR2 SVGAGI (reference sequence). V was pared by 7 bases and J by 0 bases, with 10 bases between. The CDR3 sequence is CASTPSYSNQPQHF. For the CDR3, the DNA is TGTGCCAGCACCCCAAGCTATAGCAATCAGCCCCAGCATTTT.

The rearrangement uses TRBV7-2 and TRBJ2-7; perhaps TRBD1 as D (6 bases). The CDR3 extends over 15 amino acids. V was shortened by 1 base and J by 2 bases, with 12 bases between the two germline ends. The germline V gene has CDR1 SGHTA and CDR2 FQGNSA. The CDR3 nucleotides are TGTGCCAGCAGCTTAGGGGCCAGGGGCCCCTACGAGCAGTACTTC. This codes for CASSLGARGPYEQYF.

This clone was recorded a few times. The CDR3 bases are TGTGCCAGCCAGAAGCAGGGGTTGAACACTGAAGCTTTCTTT. This codes for CASQKQGLNTEAFF. V and J are TRBV5-6 and TRBJ1-1; maybe TRBD1 (6 bases). Germline values: CDR1 SGHDT, CDR2 YYEEEE. This CDR3 comprises 14 residues. V shed 7 bases and J shed 0 bases, with 13 bases lying between them.

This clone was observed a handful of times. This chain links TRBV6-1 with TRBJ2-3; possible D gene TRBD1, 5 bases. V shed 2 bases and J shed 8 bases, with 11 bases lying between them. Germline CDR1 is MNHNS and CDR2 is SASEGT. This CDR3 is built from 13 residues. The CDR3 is CASSETGFFTQYF. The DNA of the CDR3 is TGTGCCAGCAGTGAAACAGGCTTTTTTACGCAGTATTTT.

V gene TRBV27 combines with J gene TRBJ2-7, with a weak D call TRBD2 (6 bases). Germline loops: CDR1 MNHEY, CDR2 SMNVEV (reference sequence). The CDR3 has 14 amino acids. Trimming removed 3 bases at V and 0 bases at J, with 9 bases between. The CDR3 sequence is CASSFGGASYEQYF. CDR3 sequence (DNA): TGTGCCAGCAGTTTCGGAGGGGCCTCCTACGAGCAGTACTTC.

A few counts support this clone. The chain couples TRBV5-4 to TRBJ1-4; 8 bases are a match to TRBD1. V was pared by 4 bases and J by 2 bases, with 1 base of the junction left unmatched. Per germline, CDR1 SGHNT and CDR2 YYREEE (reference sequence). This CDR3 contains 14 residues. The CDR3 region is CASSRQGTNEKLFF. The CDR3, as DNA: TGTGCCAGCAGCCGACAGGGGACTAATGAAAAACTGTTTTTT.

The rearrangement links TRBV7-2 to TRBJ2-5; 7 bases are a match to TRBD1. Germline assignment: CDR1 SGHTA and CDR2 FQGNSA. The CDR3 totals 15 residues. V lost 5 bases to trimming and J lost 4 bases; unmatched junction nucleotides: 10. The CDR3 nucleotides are TGTGCCAGCAGCCTAGACAGGGCGAGGGCAGAGACCCAGTACTTC. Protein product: CASSLDRARAETQYF.

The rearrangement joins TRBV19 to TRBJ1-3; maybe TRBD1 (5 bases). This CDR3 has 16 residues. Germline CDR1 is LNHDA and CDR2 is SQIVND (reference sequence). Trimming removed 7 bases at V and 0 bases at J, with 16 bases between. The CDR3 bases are TGTGCCAGTACCCTCGGGGGATCCTTCTCTGGAAACACCATATATTTT. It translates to CASTLGGSFSGNTIYF.

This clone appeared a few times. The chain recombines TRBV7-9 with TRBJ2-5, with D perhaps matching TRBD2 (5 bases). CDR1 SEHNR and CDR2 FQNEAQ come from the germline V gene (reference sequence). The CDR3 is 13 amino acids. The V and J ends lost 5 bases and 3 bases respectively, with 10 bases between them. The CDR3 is CASSRPGEETQYF. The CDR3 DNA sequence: TGTGCCAGCAGCCGCCCCGGGGAAGAGACCCAGTACTTC.

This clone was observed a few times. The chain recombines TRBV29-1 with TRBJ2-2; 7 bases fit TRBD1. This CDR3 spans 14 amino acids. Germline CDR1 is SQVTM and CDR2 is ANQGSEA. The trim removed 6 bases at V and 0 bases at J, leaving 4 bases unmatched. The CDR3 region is CSVNRGSNTGELFF. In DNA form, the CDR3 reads TGCAGCGTAAACAGGGGTTCGAACACCGGGGAGCTGTTTTTT.

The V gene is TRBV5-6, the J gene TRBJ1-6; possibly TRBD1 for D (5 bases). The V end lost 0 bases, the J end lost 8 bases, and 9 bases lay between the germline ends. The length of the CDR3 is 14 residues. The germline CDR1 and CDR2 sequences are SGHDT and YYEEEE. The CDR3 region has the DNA TGTGCCAGCAGCTTGGGGGGCGCGGATTCACCCCTCCACTTT. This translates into CASSLGGADSPLHF.

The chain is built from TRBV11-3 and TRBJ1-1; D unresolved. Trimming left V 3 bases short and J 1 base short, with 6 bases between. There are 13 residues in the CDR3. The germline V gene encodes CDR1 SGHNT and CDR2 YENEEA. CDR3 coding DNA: TGTGCCAGCAGCTTTGCCGGGAACACTGAAGCTTTCTTT. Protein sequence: CASSFAGNTEAFF.

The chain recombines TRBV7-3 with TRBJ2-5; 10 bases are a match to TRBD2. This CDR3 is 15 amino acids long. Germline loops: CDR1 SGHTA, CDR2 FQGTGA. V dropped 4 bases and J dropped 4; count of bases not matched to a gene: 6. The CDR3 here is CASSSKTSGVETQYF. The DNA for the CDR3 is TGTGCCAGCAGCTCCAAAACTAGCGGGGTAGAGACCCAGTACTTC. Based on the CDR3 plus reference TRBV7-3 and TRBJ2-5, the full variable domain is GAGVSQTPSNKVTEKGKYVELRCDPISGHTALYWYRQSLGQGPEFLIYFQGTGAADDSGLPNDRFFAVRPEGSVSTLKIQRTERGDSAVYLCASSSKTSGVETQYFGPGTRLLVL.

CDR3 coding DNA: TGTGCCAGCAGTGACCCCCAAAACACTGAAGCTTTCTTT. Its protein is CASSDPQNTEAFF. The chain couples TRBV6-1 to TRBJ1-1; no firm D call. Germline V gene data show CDR1 as MNHNS and CDR2 as SASEGT. V shed 3 bases and J shed 2 bases, with 7 bases lying between them. This CDR3 has 13 residues.

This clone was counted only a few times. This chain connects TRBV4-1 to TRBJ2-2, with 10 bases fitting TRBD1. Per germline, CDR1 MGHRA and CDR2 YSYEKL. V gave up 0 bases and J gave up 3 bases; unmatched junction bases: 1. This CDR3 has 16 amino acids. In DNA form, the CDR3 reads TGCGCCAGCAGCCAAGAGGGACAGGGGTACACCGGGGAGCTGTTTTTT. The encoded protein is CASSQEGQGYTGELFF.